A selection of T cell receptor beta chains follows, all from one sample in a study of CD8 T cells in Susac syndrome. TCRdb independently ran MiXCR on the immunoSEQ multiplex PCR reads; one entry per CDR3 protein. The sample lists 150,000 to 200,000 distinct CDR3 sequences, about 93% occurring once. Sequenced sample: CD4+ T cells from PBMCs. The receptors here all came from a human donor in good health. CDR3s leave out the opening cysteine and the closing phenylalanine or tryptophan.

j_call: TRBJ2-1
v_call: TRBV25-1
cdr3_aa: ASSASGGAGSYNEQF

j_call: TRBJ2-2
v_call: TRBV2
cdr3_aa: ASSGQATGELF

j_call: TRBJ2-5
v_call: TRBV12-3/TRBV12-4
cdr3_aa: ASSPQGLGETQY

j_call: TRBJ2-5
v_call: TRBV11-2
cdr3_aa: ASSRLGGGLQETQY

j_call: TRBJ2-7
v_call: TRBV7-6
cdr3_aa: ASSPRQGQGYEQY

j_call: TRBJ1-4
v_call: TRBV3-1
cdr3_aa: ASSQLAGEKLF

j_call: TRBJ2-1
v_call: TRBV5-4
cdr3_aa: ASSSPDNEQF

j_call: TRBJ1-1
v_call: TRBV7-2
cdr3_aa: ASSSGQLNTEAF

j_call: TRBJ2-1
v_call: TRBV29-1
cdr3_aa: SVEGPSIGLYNEQF

j_call: TRBJ1-2
v_call: TRBV20-1
cdr3_aa: SVSTGANYGYT

j_call: TRBJ2-7
v_call: TRBV30
cdr3_aa: AWSRGLDEQY

j_call: TRBJ1-2
v_call: TRBV3-1
cdr3_aa: ASSQERSLRGDGYT

j_call: TRBJ1-1
v_call: TRBV7-9
cdr3_aa: ASSTRHRDTEAF

j_call: TRBJ2-7
v_call: TRBV24-1
cdr3_aa: ATSPTGGGYEQY

j_call: TRBJ2-6
v_call: TRBV7-3
cdr3_aa: ASSRGRTSGANVLT

j_call: TRBJ2-7
v_call: TRBV3-1
cdr3_aa: ASSPATRSPY

j_call: TRBJ1-1
v_call: TRBV29-1
cdr3_aa: SVEGGYATEAF

j_call: TRBJ2-5
v_call: TRBV20-1
cdr3_aa: SALLDRAETQY

j_call: TRBJ2-5
v_call: TRBV30
cdr3_aa: AWSVGSGETQY

j_call: TRBJ2-1
v_call: TRBV20-1
cdr3_aa: SARGMQGSSYNEQF

j_call: TRBJ2-3
v_call: TRBV7-3
cdr3_aa: ASSPDFGADTQY

j_call: TRBJ1-6
v_call: TRBV15
cdr3_aa: ATSRDRDNSPLH

j_call: TRBJ2-1
v_call: TRBV7-2
cdr3_aa: ASSQGVGYNEQF

j_call: TRBJ2-3
v_call: TRBV28
cdr3_aa: ASRRAEFTDTQY

j_call: TRBJ1-6
v_call: TRBV3-1
cdr3_aa: ASSRNPGQNNSPLH

j_call: TRBJ1-5
v_call: TRBV19
cdr3_aa: ASSRPSSNQPQH

j_call: TRBJ1-2
v_call: TRBV5-1
cdr3_aa: ASSQGSDYGYT

j_call: TRBJ2-4
v_call: TRBV27
cdr3_aa: ASSRQGMGNIQY

j_call: TRBJ2-3
v_call: TRBV4-3
cdr3_aa: ASSSAHADTQY

j_call: TRBJ2-7
v_call: TRBV7-9
cdr3_aa: ASSLEGRGDEQY

j_call: TRBJ2-5
v_call: TRBV7-2
cdr3_aa: ASSLGQTQY

j_call: TRBJ2-3
v_call: TRBV12-3/TRBV12-4
cdr3_aa: ASRKGGTDTQY

j_call: TRBJ2-5
v_call: TRBV12-3/TRBV12-4
cdr3_aa: ASSLTGRADQY

j_call: TRBJ1-2
v_call: TRBV12-3/TRBV12-4
cdr3_aa: ASSLTPVGTYGYT

j_call: TRBJ2-3
v_call: TRBV6-5
cdr3_aa: ASSEPGQGRDTQY

j_call: TRBJ1-2
v_call: TRBV12-3/TRBV12-4
cdr3_aa: ASSEGVYGYT

j_call: TRBJ2-5
v_call: TRBV20-1
cdr3_aa: SAAGGSETQY

j_call: TRBJ1-1
v_call: TRBV20-1
cdr3_aa: SARDRLGATEAF

j_call: TRBJ2-5
v_call: TRBV7-9
cdr3_aa: ASSQDRGNFQETQY

j_call: TRBJ2-1
v_call: TRBV5-1
cdr3_aa: ASSLGLAGDEQF

j_call: TRBJ2-5
v_call: TRBV23-1
cdr3_aa: ASKRQLVTQY

j_call: TRBJ2-3
v_call: TRBV9
cdr3_aa: ASSVPPGYITDTQY

j_call: TRBJ2-7
v_call: TRBV11-2
cdr3_aa: ASSRVAGQYEQY

j_call: TRBJ1-2
v_call: TRBV24-1
cdr3_aa: ATSDPATGGDGYT

j_call: TRBJ2-5
v_call: TRBV20-1
cdr3_aa: SAREAGRAETQY

j_call: TRBJ2-5
v_call: TRBV5-1
cdr3_aa: ASSLDGRPDRETQY

j_call: TRBJ1-6
v_call: TRBV11-2
cdr3_aa: ASSSKDISPLH

j_call: TRBJ1-6
v_call: TRBV25-1
cdr3_aa: ASSESGRGNSPLH

j_call: TRBJ2-7
v_call: TRBV12-3/TRBV12-4
cdr3_aa: ASSPRVPGEQY

j_call: TRBJ1-5
v_call: TRBV18
cdr3_aa: ASSPGRNQPQH

j_call: TRBJ2-7
v_call: TRBV20-1
cdr3_aa: SAKTRGSAYEQY

j_call: TRBJ1-5
v_call: TRBV27
cdr3_aa: ASSFGQGGNQPQH

j_call: TRBJ2-3
v_call: TRBV3-1
cdr3_aa: ASSHWTRGRTDTQY

j_call: TRBJ1-2
v_call: TRBV20-1
cdr3_aa: SARDTGQGTYGYT

j_call: TRBJ1-1
v_call: TRBV2
cdr3_aa: ASRDQGNAEAF

j_call: TRBJ1-1
v_call: TRBV4-3
cdr3_aa: ASGEQGFGTEAF

j_call: TRBJ1-4
v_call: TRBV20-1
cdr3_aa: SARSRDEKLF

j_call: TRBJ1-1
v_call: TRBV5-1
cdr3_aa: ASSLRRGQTEAF

j_call: TRBJ1-2
v_call: TRBV20-1
cdr3_aa: SARDRFNYGYT